The rows below give T cell receptor beta chains drawn from one sample of a study of blood T cells in healthy people across ages. Via MiXCR, TCRdb re-called the 5' RACE reads, giving one row per CDR3 protein. This sample has 800,000 to 1,000,000 distinct CDR3 sequences, with around 46% found just once. The specimen sequenced was blood. Receptors originate from a man aged 30 to 39 in good health. Both conserved end residues are trimmed from each CDR3. D genes are given only for firm matches.

TRBV5-1 - ASSPGWDNSPLH
TRBV5-1 - ASSGGQSYGYT
TRBV9 TRBD2 ASSVGPSGDTDTQY
TRBV4-2 - ASSQDLSRKEETQY
TRBV7-8 TRBD1 ASSLATGASNSPLH
TRBV28 TRBD2 ASSCILPCAGGISNEQF
TRBV15 - ATSRDKGYNQPQH
TRBV27 TRBD2 ASSQTSGTYSEQF
TRBV27 - ASSFVWPGEQF
TRBV20-1 - SARDPRDISYEQY